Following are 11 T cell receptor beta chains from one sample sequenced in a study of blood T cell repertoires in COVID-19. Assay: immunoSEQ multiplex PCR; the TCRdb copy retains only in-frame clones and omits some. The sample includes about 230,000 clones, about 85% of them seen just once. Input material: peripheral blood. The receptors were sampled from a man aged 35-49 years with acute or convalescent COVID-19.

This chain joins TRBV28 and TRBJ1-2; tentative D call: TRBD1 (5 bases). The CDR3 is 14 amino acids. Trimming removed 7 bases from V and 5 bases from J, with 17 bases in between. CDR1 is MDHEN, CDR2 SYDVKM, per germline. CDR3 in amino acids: CASTYPGARYGYTF. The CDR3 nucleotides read TGTGCCAGCACATACCCTGGGGCTAGGTATGGCTACACCTTC.

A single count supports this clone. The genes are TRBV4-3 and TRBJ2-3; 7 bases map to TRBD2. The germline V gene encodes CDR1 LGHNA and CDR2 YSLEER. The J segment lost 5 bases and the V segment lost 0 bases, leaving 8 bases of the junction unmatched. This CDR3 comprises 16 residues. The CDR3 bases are TGCGCCAGCAGCCAAGATCAACTAGCGATAGGAGATACGCAGTATTTT. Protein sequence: CASSQDQLAIGDTQYF.

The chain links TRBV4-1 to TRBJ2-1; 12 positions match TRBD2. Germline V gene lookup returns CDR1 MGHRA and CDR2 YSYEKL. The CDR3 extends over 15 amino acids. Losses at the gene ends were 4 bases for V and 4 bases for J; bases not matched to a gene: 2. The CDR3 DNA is TGCGCCAGCAGCCCTAGCGGGGGGGCTTACAATGAGCAGTTCTTC. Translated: CASSPSGGAYNEQFF.

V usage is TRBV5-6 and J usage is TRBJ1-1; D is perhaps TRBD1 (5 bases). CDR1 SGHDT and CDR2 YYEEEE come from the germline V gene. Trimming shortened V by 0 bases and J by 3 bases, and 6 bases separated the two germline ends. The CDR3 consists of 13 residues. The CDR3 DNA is TGTGCCAGCAGCTTGGGGGGCGACACTGAAGCTTTCTTT. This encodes CASSLGGDTEAFF.

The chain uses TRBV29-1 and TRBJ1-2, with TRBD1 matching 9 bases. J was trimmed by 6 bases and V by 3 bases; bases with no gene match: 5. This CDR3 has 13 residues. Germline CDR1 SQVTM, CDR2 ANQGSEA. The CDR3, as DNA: TGCAGCGTTGATAGGGACAGGGCGAATGGCTACACCTTC. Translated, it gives CSVDRDRANGYTF.

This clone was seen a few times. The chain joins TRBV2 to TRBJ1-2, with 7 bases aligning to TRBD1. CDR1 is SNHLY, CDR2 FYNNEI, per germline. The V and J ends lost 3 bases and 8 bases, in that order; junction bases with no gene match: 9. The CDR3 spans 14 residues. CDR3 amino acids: CASSEWGTAGGYTF. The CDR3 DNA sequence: TGTGCCAGCAGTGAGTGGGGGACAGCTGGCGGCTACACCTTC.

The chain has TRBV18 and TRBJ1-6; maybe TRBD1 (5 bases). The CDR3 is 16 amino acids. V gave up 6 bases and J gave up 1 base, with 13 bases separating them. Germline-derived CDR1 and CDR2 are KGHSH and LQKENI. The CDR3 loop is CASSGGASSYNSPLHF. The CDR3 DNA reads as TGTGCCAGCTCCGGCGGGGCTAGTTCCTATAATTCACCCCTCCACTTT.

CDR3 in DNA: TGTGCCAGCAGCTGGGACACCAATCAGCCCCAGCATTTT. Protein product: CASSWDTNQPQHF. The V and J genes are TRBV7-8 and TRBJ1-5, with a possible D match to TRBD1 (6 bases). The CDR3 covers 13 residues. Trimming pared 4 bases from V and 3 bases from J, leaving 7 bases between. Germline assignment: CDR1 SGHVS and CDR2 FQNEAQ.

As DNA, the CDR3 is TGTGCCAGCAGCCCGGGACTAGCGGGGATAAAAAGGGAGCTGTTTTTT. It is translated as CASSPGLAGIKRELFF. This chain joins TRBV5-5 and TRBJ2-2, with 13 bases fitting TRBD2. The germline V gene has CDR1 SGHKS and CDR2 YYEKEE (reference sequence). CDR3 length equals 16 residues. With 4 bases clipped from V and 9 bases from J, the junction kept 9 bases outside the gene matches.

This chain's CDR3 is CASSPPEPSPTQYF. The CDR3 DNA reads as TGTGCCAGCTCACCACCGGAGCCCAGTCCGACCCAGTACTTC. This chain joins TRBV18 and TRBJ2-5; D uncertain. Trimming removed 0 bases at V and 7 bases at J, with 12 bases between. The CDR3 totals 14 residues. Germline V gives CDR1 KGHSH, CDR2 LQKENI.

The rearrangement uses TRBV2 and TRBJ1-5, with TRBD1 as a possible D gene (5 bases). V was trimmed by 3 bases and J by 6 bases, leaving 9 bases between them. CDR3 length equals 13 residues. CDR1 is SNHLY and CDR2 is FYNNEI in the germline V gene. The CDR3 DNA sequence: TGTGCCAGCAGTGAGAGGGGAGGTCAGCCCCAGCATTTT. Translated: CASSERGGQPQHF. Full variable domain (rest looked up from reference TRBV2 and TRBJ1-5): EPEVTQTPSHQVTQMGQEVILRCVPISNHLYFYWYRQILGQKVEFLVSFYNNEISEKSEIFDDQFSVERPDGSNFTLKIRSTKLEDSAMYFCASSERGGQPQHFGDGTRLSIL.